This T cell receptor beta chain came from a study of early T cells in non-severe SARS-CoV-2 infection. Study context: Sequencing targeted bulk RNA from unsorted whole blood, leaving chains unpaired. Study-wide results and caveats: The study's VDJdb matching favored anti-spike CD8 responses and missed private and CD4 specificities.

The V gene lost 6 bases and the J gene lost 1 base, with 9 bases spanning the gap. Germline CDR1 and CDR2: KGHSH and LQKENI. This CDR3 has 13 residues. MiXCR, applied by TCRdb to the 5' RACE reads, yields one record per CDR3 protein. The sample includes tens of thousands of distinct CDR3 sequences, 13% seen only once; the top ten take almost 9.5%. This clonotype was seen more than once but under ten times. Its target is not known. The chain carries TRBV18 and TRBJ1-1; TRBD1 is a possible D gene (5 bases). Sequencing used whole blood, obtained at baseline. This TCR was sampled from an adult who was a healthcare worker with PCR-confirmed SARS-CoV-2 infection or an uninfected control (not recorded which). CDR3 in amino acids: CASSPGSNTEAFF. CDR3 DNA: TGTGCCAGCTCTCCAGGGTCGAACACTGAAGCTTTCTTT.